This TCR beta chain was sequenced in a study of CD8 T cells in Susac syndrome. An input of roughly 0.5 to 1 ug of RNA was subjected to reverse transcription using random hexamers. TCRdb fed the immunoSEQ multiplex PCR reads into MiXCR, producing one record per CDR3 protein. The sample holds about 69,000 distinct CDR3 sequences, over 90% seen once. This CDR3 is built from 15 residues. Germline V gene lookup returns CDR1 PRHDT and CDR2 FYEKMQ (reference sequence). The V and J ends lost 0 bases and 1 base respectively, with 6 bases between them. CD8+ and CD4+ T cells from blood underwent TCR beta sequencing, which was carried out in a high-throughput format. The individuals used as controls were healthy donors who had been matched for both age and sex.

The receptor was derived from a human donor in good health. V is TRBV13 and J is TRBJ2-2; D call uncertain. Sequencing used CD8+ T cells from PBMCs. In nucleotides, the CDR3 is TGTGCCAGCAGCTTAGGCCGATGGAACACCGGGGAGCTGTTTTTT. Amino acid sequence: CASSLGRWNTGELFF.